Presented here are 14 T cell receptor beta chains from one specimen sequenced in a study of control samples from healthy donors and cancer patients (dated by TCRdb to about 2020). Library prep was done by the immunoSEQ multiplex PCR assay. In its TCRdb copy, this immuneACCESS table keeps in-frame sequences only and misses some clones. Where compared with another copy, unresolved V genes explain less than half of these, and the others have no known cause. For this sample the table gives roughly 50,000 clones, of which approximately 95% were detected only once. The ten largest clones add up to 1.5% to 2% of the sample. The sequencing input was blood. These receptors all come from a woman aged 25 to 39 in good health.

This clone was found a few times. This chain joins TRBV4-1 and TRBJ1-3; unclear D gene. The V end was cut by 3 bases, the J end by 0 bases, with 18 bases between. The CDR3 runs to 18 residues. CDR1 MGHRA and CDR2 YSYEKL come from the germline V gene. As DNA, the CDR3 is TGCGCCAGCAGCCAGGACCCTGTAGACACGGGCTCTGGAAACACCATATATTTT. Its protein product is CASSQDPVDTGSGNTIYF.

The chain uses TRBV7-3 and TRBJ2-1; 12 bases line up with TRBD2. The length of the CDR3 is 15 residues. Germline CDR1 is SGHTA and CDR2 is FQGTGA. V lost 6 bases, J lost 5 bases, and 5 bases stayed unmatched. CDR3 protein: CASSQTSGRNNEQFF. The DNA of the CDR3 is TGTGCCAGCAGTCAGACTAGCGGGAGAAACAATGAGCAGTTCTTC.

The chain recombines TRBV12-5 with TRBJ1-1; 9 nucleotides line up with TRBD1. V dropped 1 base and J dropped 4; count of bases not matched to a gene: 16. The CDR3 contains 19 residues. Germline V gives CDR1 LGHNT, CDR2 FRNRAP. Here the CDR3 DNA reads TGTGCTAGTGGTTTGGCCGGGACAGGGAGTATCCTCACGGGCACTGAAGCTTTCTTT. The encoded protein is CASGLAGTGSILTGTEAFF.

This chain uses TRBV28 with TRBJ1-5, with 7 nucleotides matching TRBD1. Germline lookup yields CDR1 MDHEN and CDR2 SYDVKM. V trimming: 6 bases; J trimming: 4 bases; junction bases outside the gene matches: 9. CDR3 length: 15 amino acids. The CDR3 spells CASSFTGASNQPQHF. CDR3 nucleotides: TGTGCCAGCAGCTTTACAGGGGCTTCAAATCAGCCCCAGCATTTT.

J is TRBJ2-1 and V is TRBV7-9; D is undetermined. In germline, CDR1 is SEHNR, CDR2 FQNEAQ (reference sequence). The CDR3 has 18 residues. V lost 5 bases, J lost 0 bases, and 20 bases lay in between. The CDR3 DNA is TGTGCCAGCAGCCTCCCAACCGATACAGTGAGCTCCTACAATGAGCAGTTCTTC. The encoded protein is CASSLPTDTVSSYNEQFF.

V is TRBV27 and J is TRBJ2-7, with a tentative D call TRBD1 (5 bases). Germline CDR1 is MNHEY and CDR2 is SMNVEV (reference sequence). V lost 5 bases to trimming and J lost 2 bases, with 10 bases between them. CDR3 length: 13 residues. The CDR3 bases are TGTGCCAGCAGTCATGACAGTACCTACGAGCAGTACTTC. Translated, it gives CASSHDSTYEQYF.

Notes on this clone: The same CDR3 can be traced to other DNA sequences in this sample. V is TRBV9 and J is TRBJ1-1, with D unclear. V shed 2 bases and J shed 4 bases, with 9 bases lying between them. The germline V gene encodes CDR1 SGDLS and CDR2 YYNGEE. CDR3 length: 13 residues. The CDR3 DNA follows: TGTGCCAGCAGCGTGGGTTCGGGCACTGAAGCTTTCTTT. Amino acid sequence: CASSVGSGTEAFF.

V gene TRBV28 combines with J gene TRBJ2-7; TRBD1 matches at 7 bases. Looked up from germline, CDR1 is MDHEN and CDR2 is SYDVKM. CDR3 length equals 16 residues. Trimming cost V 8 bases and J 2 bases; bases outside gene matches: 15. The CDR3 loop reads CASSSSPGQRAYEQYF. CDR3 nucleotide sequence: TGTGCCAGCTCCAGTTCACCGGGACAGAGAGCCTACGAGCAGTACTTC.

The rearrangement joins TRBV2 to TRBJ1-2; maybe TRBD1 (6 bases). Trimming left V 4 bases short and J 10 bases short, with 10 bases between. The CDR3 is 11 amino acids. Per the germline V gene, CDR1 is SNHLY and CDR2 is FYNNEI. The CDR3 reads CASSVGGLYTF. Here the CDR3 DNA reads TGTGCCAGCAGTGTTGGGGGCCTCTACACCTTC.

This chain links TRBV5-8 with TRBJ1-1, with D unresolved. The CDR3 is 14 residues long. The V gene lost 2 bases and the J gene lost 8 bases, with 16 bases spanning the gap. Germline values: CDR1 SGHTS, CDR2 YDEGEE. The CDR3 here is CASSFPGFPREAFF. The CDR3 DNA sequence: TGTGCCAGCAGCTTCCCGGGTTTTCCTAGAGAAGCTTTCTTT.

This chain connects TRBV12-5 to TRBJ2-4; 8 bases agree with TRBD1. J was trimmed by 16 bases and V by 4 bases; bases with no gene match: 6. The CDR3 runs to 11 residues. Germline CDR1 LGHNT, CDR2 FRNRAP. The CDR3 spells CASGSAGQVYF. CDR3 bases: TGTGCTAGTGGTTCTGCGGGACAGGTATACTTC.

V gene TRBV11-2 combines with J gene TRBJ2-2; a possible D gene is TRBD1 (5 bases). CDR3 size: 16 residues. Germline lookup yields CDR1 SGHAT and CDR2 FQNNGV. The V and J ends lost 3 bases and 0 bases respectively, with 11 bases between them. The CDR3 loop reads CASSFSLQANTGELFF. The CDR3 coding sequence is TGTGCCAGCAGCTTTTCTTTACAGGCGAACACCGGGGAGCTGTTTTTT.

The CDR3 DNA is TGTGCCAGCAGTTTGGCCTCGCATAGCAATCAGCCCCAGCATTTT. It yields the protein CASSLASHSNQPQHF. This rearrangement joins TRBV28 to TRBJ1-5; no clear D gene. Germline V gene lookup returns CDR1 MDHEN and CDR2 SYDVKM. V lost 3 bases and J 0 bases, leaving 9 bases between the germline ends. This CDR3 comprises 15 residues.

The gene calls are TRBV2 and TRBJ2-5, with D maybe TRBD2 (6 bases). Germline V gives CDR1 SNHLY, CDR2 FYNNEI. CDR3 size: 17 residues. Trimming took off 7 bases at V and 2 bases at J, with 23 bases between the two ends. The CDR3 coding sequence is TGTGCCAGCATCCCTCCAGGAGTTGGCGGGAAACAAGAGACCCAGTACTTC. Translated: CASIPPGVGGKQETQYF.